The 32 T cell receptor beta chains reported below all come from one sample, sequenced in a study of CD8 T cells in Susac syndrome. RNA totalling about 0.5 to 1 ug underwent reverse transcription with random hexamers. One entry per CDR3 protein, called by TCRdb with MiXCR from the immunoSEQ multiplex PCR reads. The repertoire holds under 200,000 distinct CDR3 sequences, with 75% to 95% as singletons. Material for sequencing was CD4+ T cells from PBMCs. These receptors came from a human donor with Susac syndrome.

The rearrangement links TRBV12-3 or TRBV12-4 to TRBJ2-1; 9 bases align to TRBD2. Trimming took 5 bases from V and 0 from J; bases not matched to a gene: 5. The CDR3 length is 16 residues. CDR3 coding DNA: TGTGCCAGCAGTGCCCTTAGCGGGAGCTCCTACAATGAGCAGTTCTTC. Protein product: CASSALSGSSYNEQFF.

This clonotype was detected a few times. J is TRBJ1-6 and V is TRBV5-6; unclear D gene. The CDR3 is made up of 14 amino acids. V dropped 3 bases and J dropped 2 bases, with 6 bases sitting between them. Germline CDR1 is SGHDT and CDR2 is YYEEEE. CDR3 sequence reads: CASSSGTYNSPLHF. The CDR3 nucleotides read TGTGCCAGCAGCTCGGGAACCTATAATTCACCCCTCCACTTT. Looking up the rest from reference TRBV5-6 and TRBJ1-6 gives the full variable domain: DAGVTQSPTHLIKTRGQQVTLRCSPKSGHDTVSWYQQALGQGPQFIFQYYEEEERQRGNFPDRFSGHQFPNYSSELNVNALLLGDSALYLCASSSGTYNSPLHFGNGTRLTVT.

This clonotype was found once. The rearrangement uses TRBV5-6 and TRBJ2-7; TRBD1 might be the D (5 bases). Germline V CDR1 and CDR2: SGHDT, YYEEEE. The CDR3 consists of 14 residues. The V end lost 0 bases, the J end lost 4 bases, and 11 bases lay between the germline ends. The DNA for the CDR3 is TGTGCCAGCAGCTTGGCACAGGTACTGTACGAGCAGTACTTC. Its protein product is CASSLAQVLYEQYF.

The chain carries TRBV7-9 and TRBJ2-7; 7 bases map to TRBD1. CDR3 length equals 14 residues. Germline V gives CDR1 SEHNR, CDR2 FQNEAQ (reference sequence). The V and J ends lost 2 bases and 2 bases, in that order; junction bases with no gene match: 3. The CDR3 loop is CASSLTGDTYEQYF. In DNA, the CDR3 is TGTGCCAGCAGCTTAACAGGGGACACCTACGAGCAGTACTTC.

This chain joins TRBV28 and TRBJ1-2, with 7 bases fitting TRBD1. CDR1 is MDHEN, CDR2 SYDVKM, per germline. V lost 5 bases, J lost 13 bases, and 10 bases stayed unmatched. The CDR3 has 12 residues. This CDR3 reads CASSHRGGECTF. CDR3 nucleotides: TGTGCCAGCAGTCACAGGGGCGGGGAGTGCACCTTC.

V and J are TRBV28 and TRBJ2-1; D gene unclear. V shed 9 bases and J shed 0 bases, with 12 bases lying between them. This CDR3 comprises 14 residues. Germline CDR1 and CDR2: MDHEN and SYDVKM. The CDR3 DNA sequence: TGTGCCAGTGGTTCGGAAAGCTCCTACAATGAGCAGTTCTTC. Protein: CASGSESSYNEQFF.

The gene calls are TRBV14 and TRBJ1-2, with D possibly matching TRBD1 (5 bases). This CDR3 contains 17 residues. V was shortened by 0 bases and J by 0 bases, with 14 bases between the two germline ends. CDR1 is SGHDN, CDR2 FVKESK, per germline. The CDR3 coding sequence is TGTGCCAGCAGCCAAGATCGGGGCAGGGCAACTAACTATGGCTACACCTTC. It codes for CASSQDRGRATNYGYTF.

The chain carries TRBV4-1 and TRBJ1-5; D is undetermined. There are 16 residues in the CDR3. The ends were cut back, 0 bases at V and 0 bases at J, with 9 bases in the middle. The germline V gene has CDR1 MGHRA and CDR2 YSYEKL. CDR3 DNA sequence: TGCGCCAGCAGCCAAGATACCGGTATTAGCAATCAGCCCCAGCATTTT. Protein product: CASSQDTGISNQPQHF.

The chain combines TRBV28 with TRBJ2-1; possibly TRBD1 or TRBD2 for D (5 bases each). The ends were cut back, 5 bases at V and 3 bases at J, with 14 bases in the middle. CDR3 size: 15 residues. The V gene's germline CDR1 is MDHEN and CDR2 SYDVKM. The chain's CDR3 is CASSRGPDNYNEQFF. In DNA, the CDR3 is TGTGCCAGCAGTCGGGGCCCGGACAACTACAATGAGCAGTTCTTC.

The chain couples TRBV20-1 to TRBJ1-6; no clear D. The CDR3 totals 14 residues. Between the trimmed V and J ends, which lost 1 base and 0 bases, there was a span of 4 bases. Germline-derived CDR1 and CDR2 are DFQATT and SNEGSKA (reference sequence). CDR3 region: CSARVSSYNSPLHF. The CDR3 DNA sequence: TGCAGTGCTAGAGTCAGCTCCTATAATTCACCCCTCCACTTT.

This clonotype was detected only a few times. V and J are TRBV5-1 and TRBJ2-7, with no clear D. The CDR3 length is 14 residues. Deletions cut 4 bases from V and 0 bases from J, with 11 bases between. The germline V gene has CDR1 SGHRS and CDR2 YFSETQ. CDR3 region: CASSLRTDSYEQYF. CDR3 nucleotides: TGCGCCAGCAGCCTAAGGACGGACTCCTACGAGCAGTACTTC.

The V call is TRBV6-6, the J call TRBJ2-7, with 10 bases lining up with TRBD1. This CDR3 is 16 amino acids long. The V gene end was trimmed by 4 bases and the J gene end by 4 bases; junction bases not matched to a gene: 10. CDR1 is MNHNY, CDR2 SVGAGI, per germline (reference sequence). The CDR3 sequence: CASSSLLGQGTYEQYF. In DNA form, the CDR3 reads TGTGCCAGCAGTTCCTTACTGGGACAGGGGACGTACGAGCAGTACTTC.

The CDR3 bases are TGTGCCAGCAGCCCGCCGGGCCGGAGGGTTTATGGCTACACCTTC. Amino acids: CASSPPGRRVYGYTF. V is TRBV7-2 and J is TRBJ1-2; D is unclear. From germline, CDR1 is SGHTA and CDR2 FQGNSA. This CDR3 has 15 amino acids. The V gene lost 5 bases and the J gene lost 5 bases, with 18 bases spanning the gap. Looking up the rest from reference TRBV7-2 and TRBJ1-2 gives the full variable domain: GAGVSQSPSNKVTEKGKDVELRCDPISGHTALYWYRQSLGQGLEFLIYFQGNSAPDKSGLPSDRFSAERTGGSVSTLTIQRTQQEDSAVYLCASSPPGRRVYGYTFGSGTRLTVV.

The V and J genes are TRBV6-6 and TRBJ1-1; no definite D call. CDR3 length equals 13 residues. V lost 8 bases, J lost 0 bases, and 10 bases lay in between. Germline CDR1 is MNHNY and CDR2 is SVGAGI (reference sequence). CDR3 sequence (DNA): TGTGCCAGCGAGGGCACGGTGAACACTGAAGCTTTCTTT. This gives the protein CASEGTVNTEAFF.

The gene calls are TRBV12-3 or TRBV12-4 and TRBJ1-2, with D uncertain. This CDR3 has 14 amino acids. V lost 1 base to trimming and J lost 2 bases, with 8 bases between them. CDR3 protein: CASSLDTRNYGYTF. The DNA of the CDR3 is TGTGCCAGCAGTTTAGATACTCGGAACTATGGCTACACCTTC.

The chain is built from TRBV30 and TRBJ2-1; D might be TRBD1 or TRBD2, each matching 5 bases. The V end lost 2 bases, the J end lost 8 bases, and 13 bases lay between the germline ends. Germline assignment: CDR1 GTSNPN and CDR2 SVGIG (reference sequence). This CDR3 region has 13 residues. The DNA of the CDR3 is TGTGCCTGGAGTTTTTCAGGGAGCGATGAGCAGTTCTTC. It yields the protein CAWSFSGSDEQFF.

V is TRBV20-1 and J is TRBJ2-3, with 7 bases matching TRBD2. Germline CDR1 is DFQATT and CDR2 is SNEGSKA (reference sequence). The trim removed 0 bases at V and 3 bases at J, leaving 6 bases unmatched. The CDR3 runs to 15 residues. This CDR3 is CSARDVPSGTDTQYF. CDR3 sequence (DNA): TGCAGTGCTAGAGATGTACCTAGCGGAACAGATACGCAGTATTTT.

The chain employs TRBV6-1 and TRBJ2-1; no definite D call. Germline CDR1 is MNHNS and CDR2 is SASEGT. The ends were cut back, 6 bases at V and 2 bases at J, with 11 bases in the middle. The CDR3 sequence is 14 residues long. The CDR3 here is CASRSTTAYNEQFF. The CDR3 coding sequence is TGTGCCAGCAGGTCGACAACGGCCTACAATGAGCAGTTCTTC.

This clonotype was seen just once. J is TRBJ1-1 and V is TRBV19; D unresolved. V dropped 3 bases and J dropped 5 bases, with 13 bases sitting between them. Germline V CDR1 and CDR2: LNHDA, SQIVND (reference sequence). The CDR3 has 14 amino acids. CDR3 coding DNA: TGTGCCAGTAGTATCCTGACCCGGCGGACTGAAGCTTTCTTT. Protein product: CASSILTRRTEAFF.

This clonotype appeared once. The chain is built from TRBV6-2 or TRBV6-3 and TRBJ1-5; tentative D call: TRBD1 (5 bases). Trimming left V 1 base short and J 3 bases short, with 13 bases between. Looked up from germline, CDR1 is MNHEY and CDR2 is SVGEGT. The CDR3 has 16 residues. The CDR3 DNA follows: TGTGCCAGCAGTTACTTAAAGGGGACTTTCAATCAGCCCCAGCATTTT. It codes for CASSYLKGTFNQPQHF.

V and J are TRBV18 and TRBJ1-2; D is unresolved. V was shortened by 6 bases and J by 11 bases, with 13 bases between the two germline ends. CDR1 and CDR2 (germline): KGHSH, LQKENI. This CDR3 is 11 amino acids long. The CDR3 region is CASSIGPSYTF. CDR3 sequence (DNA): TGTGCCAGCTCGATTGGCCCGTCGTACACCTTC.

This rearrangement joins TRBV6-6 to TRBJ2-7; D remains ambiguous. Trimming shortened V by 7 bases and J by 6 bases, and 25 bases separated the two germline ends. There are 16 residues in the CDR3. Germline CDR1 MNHNY, CDR2 SVGAGI (reference sequence). For the CDR3, the DNA is TGTGCCAGCAAAAACATTTACGGTGCTGCTTTTCGCGAGCAGTACTTC. This codes for CASKNIYGAAFREQYF.

The V and J genes are TRBV5-1 and TRBJ2-1, with a weak D call TRBD1 (6 bases). Germline lookup yields CDR1 SGHRS and CDR2 YFSETQ. The CDR3 length is 15 residues. Trimming removed 7 bases from V and 2 bases from J, with 16 bases in between. CDR3 bases: TGCGCCAGCGAGGTTGAGACAGGCCCCTACAATGAGCAGTTCTTC. Translated, it gives CASEVETGPYNEQFF.

The chain joins TRBV30 to TRBJ1-1; TRBD1 might be the D (6 bases). V was trimmed by 3 bases and J by 4 bases, leaving 12 bases between them. In germline, CDR1 is GTSNPN, CDR2 SVGIG (reference sequence). This CDR3 comprises 13 residues. The CDR3 sequence is CAWSRGSGTEAFF. The CDR3 DNA reads TGTGCCTGGAGCAGGGGTTCCGGCACTGAAGCTTTCTTT.

As to this clonotype: Mismatch with germline at one junction end may stem from a read error. V is TRBV5-1 and J is TRBJ2-7; either TRBD1 or TRBD2 may fit D (6 bases each). This CDR3 has 13 amino acids. CDR1 and CDR2 from the germline V gene are SGHRS and YFSETQ. The CDR3 spells CASTLGGAYEQYF. CDR3 in DNA: TGCGCCAGCACCTTGGGGGGCGCGTACGAGCAGTACTTC.

The rearrangement joins TRBV29-1 to TRBJ2-2; 10 bases are shared with TRBD2. CDR1 is SQVTM, CDR2 ANQGSEA, per germline. The V gene end was trimmed by 6 bases and the J gene end by 2 bases; junction bases not matched to a gene: 6. The CDR3 consists of 15 residues. CDR3: CSVSGTSVNTGELFF. The CDR3 coding sequence is TGCAGCGTCAGCGGGACTAGCGTTAACACCGGGGAGCTGTTTTTT.

The rearrangement joins TRBV19 to TRBJ1-1; 10 bases are a match to TRBD1. Germline assignment: CDR1 LNHDA and CDR2 SQIVND (reference sequence). V shed 7 bases, J shed 2 bases, and the junction held 10 bases outside the gene matches. The CDR3 totals 16 residues. CDR3 bases: TGTGCCAGTACTATTTTGGGACAGGGGTACAACACTGAAGCTTTCTTT. It translates to CASTILGQGYNTEAFF.

This clonotype was recorded once. The chain carries TRBV29-1 and TRBJ1-1; 7 nucleotides agree with TRBD1. In germline, CDR1 is SQVTM, CDR2 ANQGSEA. This CDR3 region has 12 residues. Trimming took 4 bases from V and 4 from J; bases not matched to a gene: 3. DNA for the CDR3: TGCAGCGTTGTTGCAGGGGGCACTGAAGCTTTCTTT. Its protein is CSVVAGGTEAFF.

The chain couples TRBV19 to TRBJ2-1; 13 bases map to TRBD2. V lost 4 bases and J lost 7; bases outside the gene matches: 10. CDR1 and CDR2 (germline): LNHDA, SQIVND (reference sequence). The CDR3 covers 17 residues. CDR3 residues: CASSTNRLAGGGNEQFF. The CDR3 region has the DNA TGTGCCAGTAGTACAAACAGACTAGCGGGAGGAGGTAATGAGCAGTTCTTC.

The chain has TRBV12-3 or TRBV12-4 and TRBJ1-5, with TRBD1 as a possible D gene (5 bases). This CDR3 is built from 15 residues. V was pared by 5 bases and J by 4 bases, with 15 bases between. CDR3 sequence reads: CASSPQAEKNQPQHF. CDR3 bases: TGTGCCAGCAGTCCACAGGCGGAAAAAAATCAGCCCCAGCATTTT.

The chain recombines TRBV18 with TRBJ1-1, with D perhaps TRBD1 (5 bases). Germline values: CDR1 KGHSH, CDR2 LQKENI. This CDR3 comprises 15 residues. The V gene lost 4 bases and the J gene lost 1 base, with 13 bases spanning the gap. The CDR3: CASSLVQERNTEAFF. DNA of the CDR3: TGTGCCAGCTCACTGGTACAGGAGAGGAACACTGAAGCTTTCTTT.

The rearrangement uses TRBV24-1 and TRBJ2-2; perhaps D is TRBD1 or TRBD2 (6 bases each). CDR1 and CDR2 from the germline V gene are KGHDR and SFDVKD. The CDR3 length is 15 residues. Deletions cut 10 bases from V and 1 base from J, with 15 bases between. The CDR3 DNA is TGTGCCACAGCCCTTGGGGGGCGGAACACCGGGGAGCTGTTTTTT. Translating it yields CATALGGRNTGELFF.